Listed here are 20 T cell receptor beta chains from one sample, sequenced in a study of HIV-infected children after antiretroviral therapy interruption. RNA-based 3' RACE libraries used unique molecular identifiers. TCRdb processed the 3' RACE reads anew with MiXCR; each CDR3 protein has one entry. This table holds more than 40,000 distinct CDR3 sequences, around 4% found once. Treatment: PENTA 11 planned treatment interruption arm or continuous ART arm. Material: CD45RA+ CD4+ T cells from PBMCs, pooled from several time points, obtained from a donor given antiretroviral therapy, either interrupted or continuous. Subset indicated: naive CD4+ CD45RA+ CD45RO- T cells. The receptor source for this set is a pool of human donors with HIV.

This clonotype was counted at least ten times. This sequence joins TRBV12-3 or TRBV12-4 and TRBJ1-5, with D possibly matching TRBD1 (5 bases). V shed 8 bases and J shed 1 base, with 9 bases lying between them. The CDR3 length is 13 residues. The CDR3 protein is CASSRASNQPQHF. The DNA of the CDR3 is TGTGCCAGCTCCAGGGCCAGCAATCAGCCCCAGCATTTT.

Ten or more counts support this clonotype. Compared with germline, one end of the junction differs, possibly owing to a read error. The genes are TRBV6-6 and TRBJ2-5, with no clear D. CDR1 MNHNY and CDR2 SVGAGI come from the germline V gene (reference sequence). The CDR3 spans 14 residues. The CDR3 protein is CASSDVDNQDTQYF. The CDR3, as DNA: TGTGCCAGCAGTGATGTGGATAACCAAGACACCCAGTACTTT.

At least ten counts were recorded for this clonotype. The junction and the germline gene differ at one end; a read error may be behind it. CDR3 sequence (DNA): TGTGCCAGCAGACACAGGGGGCTGAAAACTGAAGCTTTCTTT. Translated: CASRHRGLKTEAFF. V is TRBV28 and J is TRBJ1-1, with 9 nucleotides matching TRBD1. The CDR3 totals 14 residues. In germline, CDR1 is MDHEN, CDR2 SYDVKM. The full variable domain, with the rest looked up from reference TRBV28 and TRBJ1-1, is DVKVTQSSRYLVKRTGEKVFLECVQDMDHENMFWYRQDPGLGLRLIYFSYDVKMKEKGDIPEGYSVSREKKERFSLILESASTNQTSMYLCASRHRGLKTEAFFGQGTRLTVV.

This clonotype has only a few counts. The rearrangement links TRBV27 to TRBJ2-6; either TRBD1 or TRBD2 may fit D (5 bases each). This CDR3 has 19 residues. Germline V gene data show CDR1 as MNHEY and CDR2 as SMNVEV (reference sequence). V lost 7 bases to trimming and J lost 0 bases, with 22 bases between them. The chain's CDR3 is CASTINRGSLYSGANVLTF. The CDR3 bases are TGTGCCAGCACCATTAATCGGGGCAGCCTTTACTCTGGGGCCAACGTCCTGACTTTC.

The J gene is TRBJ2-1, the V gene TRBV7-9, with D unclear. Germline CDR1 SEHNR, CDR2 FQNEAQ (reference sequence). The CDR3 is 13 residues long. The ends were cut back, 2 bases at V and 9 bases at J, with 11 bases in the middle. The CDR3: CASSLQGYGEQFF. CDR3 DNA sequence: TGTGCCAGCAGCTTACAAGGTTATGGTGAGCAGTTCTTC.

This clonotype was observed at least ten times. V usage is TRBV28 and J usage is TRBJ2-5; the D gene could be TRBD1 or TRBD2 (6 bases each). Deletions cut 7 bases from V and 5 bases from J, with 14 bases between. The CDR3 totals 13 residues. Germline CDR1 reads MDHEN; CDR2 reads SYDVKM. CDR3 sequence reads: CASMGGADETQYF. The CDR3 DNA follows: TGTGCCAGCATGGGGGGCGCGGACGAGACCCAGTACTTC.

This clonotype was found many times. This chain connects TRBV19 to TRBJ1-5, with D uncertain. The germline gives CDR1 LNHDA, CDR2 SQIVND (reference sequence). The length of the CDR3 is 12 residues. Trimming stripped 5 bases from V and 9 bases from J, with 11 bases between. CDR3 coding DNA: TGTGCCAGTAGTGCCTTTGAGGGGCCCCAGCATTTT. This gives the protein CASSAFEGPQHF.

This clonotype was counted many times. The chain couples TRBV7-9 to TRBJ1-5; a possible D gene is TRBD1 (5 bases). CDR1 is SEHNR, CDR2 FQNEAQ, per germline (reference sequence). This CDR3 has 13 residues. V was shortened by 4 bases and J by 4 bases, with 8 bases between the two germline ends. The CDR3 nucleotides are TGTGCCAGCAGCTCACAGGAAAATCAGCCCCAGCATTTT. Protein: CASSSQENQPQHF.

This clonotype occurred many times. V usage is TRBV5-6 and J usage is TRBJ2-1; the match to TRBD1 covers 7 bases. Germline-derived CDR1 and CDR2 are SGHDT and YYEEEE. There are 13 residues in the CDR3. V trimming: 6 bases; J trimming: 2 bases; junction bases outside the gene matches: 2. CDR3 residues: CASTQGAYNEQFF. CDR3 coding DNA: TGTGCCAGCACCCAGGGGGCCTACAATGAGCAGTTCTTC. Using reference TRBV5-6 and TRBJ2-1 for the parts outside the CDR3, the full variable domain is DAGVTQSPTHLIKTRGQQVTLRCSPKSGHDTVSWYQQALGQGPQFIFQYYEEEERQRGNFPDRFSGHQFPNYSSELNVNALLLGDSALYLCASTQGAYNEQFFGPGTRLTVL.

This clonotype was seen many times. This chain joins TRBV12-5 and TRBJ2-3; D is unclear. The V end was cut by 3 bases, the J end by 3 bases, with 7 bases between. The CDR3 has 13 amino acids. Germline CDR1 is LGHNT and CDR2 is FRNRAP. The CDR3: CASGFVQTDTQYF. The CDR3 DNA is TGTGCTAGTGGTTTCGTGCAGACAGATACGCAGTATTTT.

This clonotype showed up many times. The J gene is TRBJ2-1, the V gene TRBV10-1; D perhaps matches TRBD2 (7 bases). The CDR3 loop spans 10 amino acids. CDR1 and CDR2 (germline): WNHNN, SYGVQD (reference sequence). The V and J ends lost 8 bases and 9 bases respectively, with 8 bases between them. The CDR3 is CASGGAEQFF. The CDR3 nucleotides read TGCGCCAGCGGGGGGGCTGAGCAGTTCTTC.

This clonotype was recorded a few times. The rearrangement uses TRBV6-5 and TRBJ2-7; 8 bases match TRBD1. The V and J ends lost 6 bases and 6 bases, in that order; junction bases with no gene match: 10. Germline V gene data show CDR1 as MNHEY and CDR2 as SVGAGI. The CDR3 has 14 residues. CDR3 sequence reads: CASRAGQGTGEQYF. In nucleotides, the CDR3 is TGTGCCAGCAGGGCTGGACAGGGAACGGGCGAGCAGTACTTC.

CDR3 in amino acids: CASSLESPWKVADYNEQFF. The CDR3 region has the DNA TGTGCCAGCAGCTTAGAGAGCCCTTGGAAGGTAGCGGATTACAATGAGCAGTTCTTC. V usage is TRBV11-2 and J usage is TRBJ2-1, with D possibly being TRBD2 (6 bases). V dropped 0 bases and J dropped 4 bases, with 22 bases sitting between them. Germline V gene data show CDR1 as SGHAT and CDR2 as FQNNGV. The CDR3 sequence is 19 residues long.

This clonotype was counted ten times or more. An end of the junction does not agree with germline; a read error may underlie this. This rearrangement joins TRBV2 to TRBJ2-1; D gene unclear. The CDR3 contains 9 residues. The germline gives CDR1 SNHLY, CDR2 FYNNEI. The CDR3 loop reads CASSETALF. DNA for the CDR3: TGTGCCAGCAGTGAAACTGCGCTCTTC.

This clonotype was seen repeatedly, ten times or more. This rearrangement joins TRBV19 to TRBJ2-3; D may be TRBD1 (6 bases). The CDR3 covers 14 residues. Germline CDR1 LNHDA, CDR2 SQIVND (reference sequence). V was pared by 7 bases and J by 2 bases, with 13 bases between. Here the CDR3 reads CASKAGAITDTQYF. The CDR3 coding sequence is TGTGCCAGTAAGGCAGGGGCGATCACAGATACGCAGTATTTT.

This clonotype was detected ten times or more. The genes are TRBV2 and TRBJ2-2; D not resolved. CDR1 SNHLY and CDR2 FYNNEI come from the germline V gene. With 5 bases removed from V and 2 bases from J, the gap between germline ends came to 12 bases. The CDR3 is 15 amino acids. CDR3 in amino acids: CASSSFDPNTGELFF. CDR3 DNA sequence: TGTGCCAGCAGTTCCTTCGATCCAAACACCGGGGAGCTGTTTTTT. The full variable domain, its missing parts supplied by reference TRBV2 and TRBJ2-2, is EPEVTQTPSHQVTQMGQEVILRCVPISNHLYFYWYRQILGQKVEFLVSFYNNEISEKSEIFDDQFSVERPDGSNFTLKIRSTKLEDSAMYFCASSSFDPNTGELFFGEGSRLTVL.

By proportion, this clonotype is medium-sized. DNA for the CDR3: TGTGCCAGCAGTTTATACGGACAGGGTACTAATGAAAAACTGTTTTTT. Translating it yields CASSLYGQGTNEKLFF. This sequence joins TRBV28 and TRBJ1-4; 8 bases line up with TRBD1. The CDR3 loop spans 16 amino acids. Per the germline V gene, CDR1 is MDHEN and CDR2 is SYDVKM. With V trimmed by 1 base and J by 2 bases, 3 bases remained unmatched.

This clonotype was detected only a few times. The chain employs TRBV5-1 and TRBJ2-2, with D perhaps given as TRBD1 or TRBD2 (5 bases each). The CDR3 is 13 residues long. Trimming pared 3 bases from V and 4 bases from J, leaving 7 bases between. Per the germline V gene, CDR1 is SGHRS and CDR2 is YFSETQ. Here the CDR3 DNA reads TGCGCCAGCAGCTGGGGGAGCACCGGGGAGCTGTTTTTT. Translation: CASSWGSTGELFF.

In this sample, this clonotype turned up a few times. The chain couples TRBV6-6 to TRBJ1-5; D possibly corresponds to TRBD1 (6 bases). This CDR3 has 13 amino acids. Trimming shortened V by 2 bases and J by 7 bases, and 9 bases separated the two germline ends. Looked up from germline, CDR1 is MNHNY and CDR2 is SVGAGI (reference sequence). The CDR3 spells CASSYPGDQPQHF. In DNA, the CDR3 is TGTGCCAGCAGTTACCCAGGGGACCAGCCCCAGCATTTT.

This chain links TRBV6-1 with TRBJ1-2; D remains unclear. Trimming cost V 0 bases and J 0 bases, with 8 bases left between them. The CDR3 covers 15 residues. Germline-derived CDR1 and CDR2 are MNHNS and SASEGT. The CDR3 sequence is CASSEALGANYGYTF. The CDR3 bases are TGTGCCAGCAGTGAAGCACTCGGGGCTAACTATGGCTACACCTTC.